A single sample is the source of the 24 T cell receptor beta chains below, sequenced in a study of T cell therapy after organ transplantation. What these receptors recognize is not known. This table comes from immunoSEQ multiplex PCR, and its TCRdb copy is limited to in-frame clones, with some not included. The profile covers 44,000 or so clones, with about 94% appearing a single time and around 3.2% taken by the ten largest. Specimen: CD8+ T cells from blood, collected before autologous CMV-specific T cell therapy. These receptors were collected from a human patient who had received a solid organ transplant and had CMV disease.

This clone was detected only once. V gene TRBV11-2 combines with J gene TRBJ1-6; D is unclear. Germline assignment: CDR1 SGHAT and CDR2 FQNNGV. V was shortened by 3 bases and J by 6 bases, with 15 bases between the two germline ends. The CDR3 totals 16 residues. CDR3 loop: CASSLGRRSGNSPLHF. DNA of the CDR3: TGTGCCAGCAGCTTGGGGAGACGGAGTGGTAATTCACCCCTCCACTTT.

This sequence joins TRBV9 and TRBJ2-3; 9 bases fit TRBD2. V shed 2 bases, J shed 3 bases, and the junction held 10 bases outside the gene matches. CDR3 length: 17 amino acids. Germline CDR1 reads SGDLS; CDR2 reads YYNGEE. The CDR3, as DNA: TGTGCCAGCAGCGTGACCCTTAGCGGGGGCAATACAGATACGCAGTATTTT. Encoded protein: CASSVTLSGGNTDTQYF. Supplemented by reference TRBV9 and TRBJ2-3, the full variable domain reads DSGVTQTPKHLITATGQRVTLRCSPRSGDLSVYWYQQSLDQGLQFLIQYYNGEERAKGNILERFSAQQFPDLHSELNLSSLELGDSALYFCASSVTLSGGNTDTQYFGPGTRLTVL.

The chain recombines TRBV5-4 with TRBJ1-2, with D hard to call. The V gene lost 4 bases and the J gene lost 5 bases, with 6 bases spanning the gap. The CDR3 extends over 11 amino acids. Per germline, CDR1 SGHNT and CDR2 YYREEE (reference sequence). CDR3 amino acids: CASSPGYGYTF. The CDR3 nucleotides are TGTGCCAGCAGCCCGGGTTATGGCTACACCTTC. Variable domain in full (rest from reference TRBV5-4 and TRBJ1-2): ETGVTQSPTHLIKTRGQQVTLRCSSQSGHNTVSWYQQALGQGPQFIFQYYREEENGRGNFPPRFSGLQFPNYSSELNVNALELDDSALYLCASSPGYGYTFGSGTRLTVV.

This chain uses TRBV23-1 with TRBJ2-7; D perhaps matches TRBD2 (6 bases). TRBV23-1 is assigned to the ORF class and has an uncertain function. The CDR3 runs 15 residues. V was trimmed by 3 bases and J by 3 bases, leaving 15 bases between them. Here the CDR3 DNA reads TGCGCCAGCAGTCATCCGGACTACAAGTTCTACGAGCAGTACTTC. Its protein is CASSHPDYKFYEQYF.

The chain carries TRBV27 and TRBJ2-5, with 9 bases that match TRBD1. The CDR3 is 16 amino acids. CDR1 is MNHEY, CDR2 SMNVEV, per germline (reference sequence). V was clipped by 5 bases and J by 5 bases; unmatched bases: 12. DNA for the CDR3: TGTGCCAGCAGTCTCGGTCCCGGGACAGGGATGGAGACCCAGTACTTC. Amino acids: CASSLGPGTGMETQYF.

This CDR3 is CASSPHRQGRTEAFF. The CDR3 DNA follows: TGTGCCAGTAGTCCCCACAGACAGGGGCGGACTGAAGCTTTCTTT. The chain joins TRBV19 to TRBJ1-1, with 8 nucleotides matching TRBD1. The CDR3 is made up of 15 amino acids. J lost 5 bases, V lost 5 bases, and 10 bases had no gene match. Germline CDR1 reads LNHDA; CDR2 reads SQIVND (reference sequence).

This chain joins TRBV19 and TRBJ1-1; 7 bases map to TRBD1. The CDR3 is made up of 18 amino acids. CDR1 LNHDA and CDR2 SQIVND come from the germline V gene (reference sequence). Trimming cost V 0 bases and J 0 bases; bases outside gene matches: 10. This CDR3 reads CASSIDLRAGGMNTEAFF. The CDR3 region has the DNA TGTGCCAGTAGTATAGATCTACGGGCAGGGGGGATGAACACTGAAGCTTTCTTT.

This chain uses TRBV14 with TRBJ2-3; D remains unclear. The length of the CDR3 is 19 residues. V gave up 1 base and J gave up 2 bases, with 22 bases separating them. Germline V gene data show CDR1 as SGHDN and CDR2 as FVKESK. CDR3 DNA: TGTGCCAGCAGCCAAGGACGGCACCCTCTGAGGAGAAACACAGATACGCAGTATTTT. Translated: CASSQGRHPLRRNTDTQYF.

This chain uses TRBV4-1 with TRBJ1-2; no clear D. V lost 1 base and J lost 4, with 16 bases in between. Germline CDR1 and CDR2: MGHRA and YSYEKL. The CDR3 sequence is 16 residues long. As DNA, the CDR3 is TGCGCCAGCAGCCAAGGGTTAGGCGGGGTCGGCTATGGCTACACCTTC. Its protein product is CASSQGLGGVGYGYTF.

The chain carries TRBV19 and TRBJ2-1; the match to TRBD2 covers 7 bases. Germline trimming cut 5 bases from V and 5 bases from J; bases unmatched to any gene: 18. Looked up from germline, CDR1 is LNHDA and CDR2 is SQIVND (reference sequence). The CDR3 runs 18 residues. CDR3 protein: CASSARYRDYLSHNEQFF. CDR3 coding DNA: TGTGCCAGTAGTGCTAGATACCGGGACTACCTTTCCCACAATGAGCAGTTCTTC.

This chain connects TRBV7-9 to TRBJ2-7, with TRBD2 matching over 7 bases. V was clipped by 5 bases and J by 2 bases; unmatched bases: 6. The CDR3 has 14 amino acids. The V gene's germline CDR1 is SEHNR and CDR2 FQNEAQ (reference sequence). CDR3 sequence (DNA): TGTGCCAGCAGCCCTGCGCGGGAGACCTACGAGCAGTACTTC. Translated, it gives CASSPARETYEQYF.

This clone appeared a few times. The chain couples TRBV6-5 to TRBJ1-5; weak D call: TRBD1 (5 bases). Germline values: CDR1 MNHEY, CDR2 SVGAGI. The CDR3 contains 15 residues. V gave up 0 bases and J gave up 4 bases, with 10 bases separating them. The chain's CDR3 is CASSYSGQRNQPQHF. As DNA, the CDR3 is TGTGCCAGCAGTTACTCGGGGCAGAGGAATCAGCCCCAGCATTTT.

The gene calls are TRBV19 and TRBJ2-7; 9 nucleotides match TRBD2. Per the germline V gene, CDR1 is LNHDA and CDR2 is SQIVND (reference sequence). With V trimmed by 6 bases and J by 0 bases, 3 bases remained unmatched. This CDR3 spans 14 amino acids. The CDR3 bases are TGTGCCAGTAGAACTAGCGGGTCCTCCTACGAGCAGTACTTC. Protein sequence: CASRTSGSSYEQYF.

Note on this clone: A junction boundary mismatches the germline segment, possibly from a read error. The rearrangement joins TRBV5-1 to TRBJ2-2; TRBD1 agrees at 7 bases. The CDR3 covers 15 residues. The germline CDR1 and CDR2 sequences are SGHRS and YFSETQ. This CDR3 reads CASRLGTANTGELFF. The CDR3 coding sequence is TGCGCCAGCAGGTTGGGGACAGCGAACACCGGGGAGCTGTTTTTT.

The chain links TRBV14 to TRBJ2-7; D is perhaps TRBD1 (5 bases). The CDR3 is 16 amino acids. In germline, CDR1 is SGHDN, CDR2 FVKESK. V lost 0 bases to trimming and J lost 5 bases, with 17 bases between them. The CDR3 DNA reads TGTGCCAGCAGCCAAGATCTGGCAGGGTATTCCAACGAGCAGTACTTC. This sequence encodes CASSQDLAGYSNEQYF.

V gene TRBV7-9 combines with J gene TRBJ1-2, with D unresolved. Germline lookup yields CDR1 SEHNR and CDR2 FQNEAQ (reference sequence). The CDR3 length is 14 residues. The V end was cut by 2 bases, the J end by 0 bases, with 7 bases between. For the CDR3, the DNA is TGTGCCAGCAGCTTATCTCCGGCTAACTATGGCTACACCTTC. Translation: CASSLSPANYGYTF.

This clone was detected only a few times. The chain couples TRBV28 to TRBJ1-5; D is uncertain. This CDR3 comprises 13 residues. The germline V and J ends were trimmed by 2 bases and 1 base, with 3 bases remaining between them. From germline, CDR1 is MDHEN and CDR2 SYDVKM. The CDR3 region is CASSLGSNQPQHF. Written as DNA, the CDR3 is TGTGCCAGCAGTTTAGGGAGCAATCAGCCCCAGCATTTT.

The V gene is TRBV19, the J gene TRBJ1-2; perhaps TRBD1 as D (6 bases). The CDR3 is made up of 13 amino acids. The germline V and J ends were trimmed by 8 bases and 4 bases, with 14 bases remaining between them. Per germline, CDR1 LNHDA and CDR2 SQIVND (reference sequence). In DNA, the CDR3 is TGTGCCAGTCAGGGCAGGGGCGCCTATGGCTACACCTTC. Its protein is CASQGRGAYGYTF.

The chain combines TRBV7-9 with TRBJ2-7; TRBD1 agrees at 8 bases. This CDR3 is 13 amino acids long. Germline loops: CDR1 SEHNR, CDR2 FQNEAQ (reference sequence). The V gene end was trimmed by 5 bases and the J gene end by 6 bases; junction bases not matched to a gene: 6. The CDR3 sequence is CASSPWTGSEQYF. CDR3 DNA sequence: TGTGCCAGCAGCCCCTGGACAGGGTCCGAGCAGTACTTC. The variable domain in full, completed from reference TRBV7-9 and TRBJ2-7, reads DTGVSQNPRHKITKRGQNVTFRCDPISEHNRLYWYRQTLGQGPEFLTYFQNEAQLEKSRLLSDRFSAERPKGSFSTLEIQRTEQGDSAMYLCASSPWTGSEQYFGPGTRLTVT.

The rearrangement joins TRBV5-4 to TRBJ1-1; 9 positions match TRBD1. Germline assignment: CDR1 SGHNT and CDR2 YYREEE (reference sequence). There are 14 residues in the CDR3. The ends lost 3 bases at V and 2 bases at J; junction bases unmatched: 2. CDR3 DNA: TGTGCCAGCAGCTACACAGGGGGCAACACTGAAGCTTTCTTT. Translating gives CASSYTGGNTEAFF.

This clone is a singleton in its sample. The V call is TRBV29-1, the J call TRBJ2-5; 7 positions agree with TRBD1. Judging by the DNA end, TRBJ2-7 fits better; the J call may be wrong. Germline values: CDR1 SQVTM, CDR2 ANQGSEA. CDR3 length: 15 residues. The CDR3 nucleotides read TGCAGCGTTGCCGCAGGGGGTGGACCTAACTACGAGCAGTACTTC. This codes for CSVAAGGGPNYEQYF.

This clone was seen a single time. V gene TRBV7-2 combines with J gene TRBJ2-7, with TRBD2 as a possible D gene (5 bases). Germline V lookup: CDR1 SGHTA, CDR2 FQGNSA. This CDR3 is 15 amino acids long. V shed 1 base and J shed 3 bases, with 13 bases lying between them. The CDR3 DNA sequence: TGTGCCAGCAGCTTAGAGAGGACTCGGTACTACGAGCAGTACTTC. Translation: CASSLERTRYYEQYF.

This sequence joins TRBV11-2 and TRBJ2-7, with 10 bases matching TRBD1. CDR1 and CDR2 (germline): SGHAT, FQNNGV. J lost 7 bases, V lost 5 bases, and 14 bases had no gene match. The CDR3 loop spans 16 amino acids. The CDR3, as DNA: TGTGCCAGCAGCCCCCGGGACAGGGGTTACGGGGGGGAGCAGTACTTC. Its translation: CASSPRDRGYGGEQYF.

The chain carries TRBV4-1 and TRBJ2-7, with TRBD2 as a possible D gene (5 bases). The CDR3 is made up of 14 amino acids. Between the trimmed V and J ends, which lost 1 base and 2 bases, there was a span of 9 bases. Per the germline V gene, CDR1 is MGHRA and CDR2 is YSYEKL. The CDR3 reads CASSQVTGTYEQYF. As DNA, the CDR3 is TGCGCCAGCAGCCAAGTAACCGGGACCTACGAGCAGTACTTC.